One and the same sample provided the 17 T cell receptor beta chains below, sequenced in a study of T cell responses to AZD1222 COVID-19 vaccine. This table comes from immunoSEQ multiplex PCR, and its TCRdb copy is limited to in-frame clones, with some not included. The sample lists 95,000 to 100,000 clones; approximately 84% were seen once. This specimen was peripheral blood, taken 28 days after the second AZD1222 dose. Receptors were obtained from an adult who received the AZD1222 COVID-19 vaccine.

This clone was seen only once. This chain links TRBV29-1 with TRBJ1-1; tentatively, D is TRBD1 (6 bases). V dropped 8 bases and J dropped 1 base, with 17 bases sitting between them. This CDR3 is built from 14 residues. CDR1 SQVTM and CDR2 ANQGSEA come from the germline V gene. CDR3 nucleotides: TGCAGCTTATACAGGGACGGGGCGAACACTGAAGCTTTCTTT. Translated: CSLYRDGANTEAFF.

The chain is built from TRBV3-1 (or the pseudogene TRBV3-2) and TRBJ2-4; TRBD2 is a possible D gene (6 bases). CDR1 is LGHDT and CDR2 is YNNKEL in the germline V gene (reference sequence). The ends were cut back, 4 bases at V and 0 bases at J, with 10 bases in the middle. The CDR3 has 15 residues. The CDR3 coding sequence is TGTGCCAGCAGCCGGACGGGACTAGCCAAAAACATTCAGTACTTC. Its translation is CASSRTGLAKNIQYF.

The chain combines TRBV5-1 with TRBJ2-5; TRBD1 agrees at 10 bases. The CDR3 contains 16 residues. The V and J ends lost 7 bases and 4 bases, in that order; junction bases with no gene match: 13. Germline CDR1 reads SGHRS; CDR2 reads YFSETQ. CDR3: CASGSLTGGSGETQYF. As DNA, the CDR3 is TGCGCCAGCGGATCCTTGACAGGGGGCAGCGGAGAGACCCAGTACTTC.

This clone was recorded only once. V usage is TRBV12-5 and J usage is TRBJ1-5; no definite D call. V was trimmed by 5 bases and J by 7 bases, leaving 9 bases between them. The CDR3 loop spans 12 amino acids. CDR1 and CDR2 from the germline V gene are LGHNT and FRNRAP. Here the CDR3 reads CASGPLEQPQHF. CDR3 nucleotides: TGTGCTAGTGGTCCCCTGGAGCAGCCCCAGCATTTT.

This rearrangement joins TRBV3-1 (or the pseudogene TRBV3-2) to TRBJ1-5; D gene ambiguous. This CDR3 has 13 residues. Trimming cost V 0 bases and J 6 bases, with 6 bases left between them. CDR1 is LGHDT and CDR2 is YNNKEL in the germline V gene (reference sequence). CDR3 sequence (DNA): TGTGCCAGCAGCCAAGATACGGGTCAGCCCCAGCATTTT. Protein: CASSQDTGQPQHF.

This clone was detected a few times. The gene calls are TRBV6-5 and TRBJ1-2, with 12 nucleotides matching TRBD1. The V segment lost 5 bases and the J segment 3 bases; nucleotides outside the gene matches: 4. This CDR3 is built from 15 residues. Looked up from germline, CDR1 is MNHEY and CDR2 is SVGAGI. For the CDR3, the DNA is TGTGCCAGCAGTAGGGGACAGGGGGCGGACTATGGCTACACCTTC. Translating it yields CASSRGQGADYGYTF.

Only a few counts were recorded for this clone. The rearrangement links TRBV6-1 to TRBJ1-3; D uncertain. Per the germline V gene, CDR1 is MNHNS and CDR2 is SASEGT. This CDR3 is 15 amino acids long. With 2 bases removed from V and 4 bases from J, the gap between germline ends came to 12 bases. CDR3 loop: CASSEYYSSGNTIYF. The CDR3 DNA reads TGTGCCAGCAGTGAATATTACAGCTCGGGAAACACCATATATTTT.

The chain recombines TRBV3-1 (or the pseudogene TRBV3-2) with TRBJ1-5; possible D gene TRBD1, 5 bases. Germline V gives CDR1 LGHDT, CDR2 YNNKEL (reference sequence). The V end lost 3 bases, the J end lost 3 bases, and 9 bases lay between the germline ends. This CDR3 has 14 amino acids. CDR3 in DNA: TGTGCCAGCAGCCAGGAGACAGTCAATCAGCCCCAGCATTTT. It translates to CASSQETVNQPQHF.

This chain connects TRBV7-3 to TRBJ1-1, with D unclear. The CDR3 sequence is 12 residues long. Germline assignment: CDR1 SGHTA and CDR2 FQGTGA. V was trimmed by 5 bases and J by 7 bases, leaving 11 bases between them. The CDR3 nucleotides read TGTGCCAGCAGCGTATTCGGAGGTGAAGCTTTCTTT. Protein product: CASSVFGGEAFF.

The rearrangement joins TRBV5-6 to TRBJ2-7; no firm D call. The CDR3 spans 11 residues. CDR1 is SGHDT, CDR2 YYEEEE, per germline. Trimming removed 4 bases at V and 3 bases at J, with 5 bases between. The chain's CDR3 is CASSRDYEQYF. Written as DNA, the CDR3 is TGTGCCAGCAGCCGAGACTACGAGCAGTACTTC.

The chain carries TRBV11-3 and TRBJ2-3; tentative D call: TRBD2 (5 bases). The CDR3 loop spans 15 amino acids. Germline assignment: CDR1 SGHNT and CDR2 YENEEA. Trimming pared 6 bases from V and 2 bases from J, leaving 15 bases between. CDR3 in DNA: TGTGCCAGCAGACTAGGGCCTGATCTCACAGATACGCAGTATTTT. Protein: CASRLGPDLTDTQYF.

The chain recombines TRBV7-9 with TRBJ2-7, with D perhaps matching TRBD1 or TRBD2 (5 bases each). The germline CDR1 and CDR2 sequences are SEHNR and FQNEAQ (reference sequence). Trimming stripped 4 bases from V and 5 bases from J, with 12 bases between. The CDR3 spans 13 residues. Here the CDR3 DNA reads TGTGCCAGCAGCTCCGAGGGGCCTCACGAGCAGTACTTC. As protein: CASSSEGPHEQYF.

This clone was seen just once. The chain links TRBV10-2 to TRBJ2-1, with D unresolved. The germline CDR1 and CDR2 sequences are WSHSY and SAAADI. The CDR3 loop spans 13 amino acids. Trimming stripped 5 bases from V and 2 bases from J, with 7 bases between. DNA of the CDR3: TGCGCCAGCAGTTACCAAACCTACAATGAGCAGTTCTTC. As protein: CASSYQTYNEQFF.

This clone was observed a few times. This chain connects TRBV6-2 or TRBV6-3 to TRBJ1-2; TRBD1 agrees at 12 bases. Germline trimming cut 7 bases from V and 4 bases from J; bases unmatched to any gene: 10. The CDR3 loop spans 16 amino acids. Per the germline V gene, CDR1 is MNHEY and CDR2 is SVGEGT. DNA of the CDR3: TGTGCCAGCACCCCGGGACAGGGGGCTCCTATCTATGGCTACACCTTC. This encodes CASTPGQGAPIYGYTF.

V and J are TRBV30 and TRBJ1-5, with D perhaps matching TRBD1 (6 bases). CDR1 GTSNPN and CDR2 SVGIG come from the germline V gene (reference sequence). CDR3 length equals 16 residues. Deletions cut 2 bases from V and 1 base from J, with 15 bases between. CDR3 DNA sequence: TGTGCCTGGAGTCCCTCCAGGGGAGTGAGCAATCAGCCCCAGCATTTT. Translating gives CAWSPSRGVSNQPQHF.

The chain carries TRBV29-1 and TRBJ1-1; 9 bases are a match to TRBD1. The CDR3 is 14 residues long. With 1 base clipped from V and 6 bases from J, the junction kept 6 bases outside the gene matches. Germline assignment: CDR1 SQVTM and CDR2 ANQGSEA. This chain's CDR3 is CSVEGGDRDSEAFF. The CDR3 bases are TGCAGCGTTGAAGGGGGGGACAGGGACTCTGAAGCTTTCTTT.

The V call is TRBV6-5, the J call TRBJ1-1, with D perhaps matching TRBD1 (6 bases). The CDR3 covers 13 residues. Trimming stripped 4 bases from V and 4 bases from J, with 10 bases between. Germline assignment: CDR1 MNHEY and CDR2 SVGAGI. The CDR3 nucleotides are TGTGCCAGCAGTTCCCCCAGGGGCACTGAAGCTTTCTTT. It specifies CASSSPRGTEAFF.